Below are 23 T cell receptor beta chains sequenced from a single sample in a study of blood T cell repertoires in COVID-19. Assay used: immunoSEQ multiplex PCR; TCRdb lists only in-frame clones, some missing. The sample contains about 270,000 clones, 75% to 85% of which appear only once. Sequences were obtained from PBMCs or T cells enriched from blood (not recorded which). These receptors originate from a woman between 50 and 59 years old with acute COVID-19.

CDR3 sequence (DNA): TGCGCCAGCAGCCAAGATTGGGAGCTCCTGAACACTGAAGCTTTCTTT. As protein: CASSQDWELLNTEAFF. This chain connects TRBV4-3 to TRBJ1-1; D remains ambiguous. The germline CDR1 and CDR2 sequences are LGHNA and YSLEER. The CDR3 totals 16 residues. V was clipped by 0 bases and J by 0 bases, with 11 bases between them.

CDR3 bases: TGTGCCATCATCCGGAGCTCTGGAAACACCATATATTTT. Translating gives CAIIRSSGNTIYF. The V and J genes are TRBV12-3 or TRBV12-4 and TRBJ1-3; D not resolved. Trimming removed 10 bases at V and 0 bases at J, with 10 bases between. The CDR3 totals 13 residues.

The CDR3 protein is CASSPSRGKTDTVYGYTF. Here the CDR3 DNA reads TGTGCCAGCAGCCCGAGTAGGGGCAAGACAGACACCGTTTATGGCTACACCTTC. The V gene is TRBV7-2, the J gene TRBJ1-2; the D gene is possibly TRBD1 (5 bases). The CDR3 runs 18 residues. CDR1 SGHTA and CDR2 FQGNSA come from the germline V gene. V was shortened by 5 bases and J by 5 bases, with 27 bases between the two germline ends.

The chain couples TRBV9 to TRBJ1-5; 7 bases fit TRBD1. The ends lost 5 bases at V and 5 bases at J; junction bases unmatched: 4. CDR1 and CDR2 (germline): SGDLS, YYNGEE. This CDR3 contains 13 residues. For the CDR3, the DNA is TGTGCCAGCAGTCGACAGGGAGATCAGCCCCAGCATTTT. It is translated as CASSRQGDQPQHF.

The genes are TRBV18 and TRBJ2-1, with TRBD1 matching 7 bases. The ends lost 2 bases at V and 2 bases at J; junction bases unmatched: 6. CDR3 length: 16 residues. Germline CDR1 is KGHSH and CDR2 is LQKENI. In DNA, the CDR3 is TGTGCCAGCTCACCAACCCAGGACAGGACCTACAATGAGCAGTTCTTC. It translates to CASSPTQDRTYNEQFF. Full variable domain (outside the CDR3, taken from reference TRBV18 and TRBJ2-1): NAGVMQNPRHLVRRRGQEARLRCSPMKGHSHVYWYRQLPEEGLKFMVYLQKENIIDESGMPKERFSAEFPKEGPSILRIQQVVRGDSAAYFCASSPTQDRTYNEQFFGPGTRLTVL.

The J gene is TRBJ1-5, the V gene TRBV6-1; 8 bases are shared with TRBD1. CDR1 is MNHNS, CDR2 SASEGT, per germline. V was pared by 3 bases and J by 1 base, with 5 bases of the junction left unmatched. The CDR3 is made up of 16 amino acids. The CDR3 here is CASSDRGRGSNQPQHF. The CDR3 coding sequence is TGTGCCAGCAGTGACAGGGGGCGCGGGAGCAATCAGCCCCAGCATTTT.

This clone was found a few times. The chain has TRBV7-9 and TRBJ2-1, with 12 bases identical to TRBD1. There are 15 residues in the CDR3. Germline V lookup: CDR1 SEHNR, CDR2 FQNEAQ (reference sequence). Losses at the gene ends were 5 bases for V and 8 bases for J; bases not matched to a gene: 7. CDR3 bases: TGTGCCAGCAGCAATCCGGGACAGGGGGCTTATGAGCAGTTCTTC. Translated: CASSNPGQGAYEQFF.

This clone was observed a handful of times. The gene calls are TRBV7-9 and TRBJ1-4; D not resolved. Trimming shortened V by 3 bases and J by 0 bases, and 8 bases separated the two germline ends. The length of the CDR3 is 15 residues. CDR1 is SEHNR, CDR2 FQNEAQ, per germline (reference sequence). Written as DNA, the CDR3 is TGTGCCAGCAGCTTTCCGGGAACAACTAATGAAAAACTGTTTTTT. It codes for CASSFPGTTNEKLFF.

The chain uses TRBV6-5 and TRBJ1-2; D may be TRBD1 (6 bases). Trimming left V 5 bases short and J 0 bases short, with 10 bases between. CDR3 length: 14 residues. Germline values: CDR1 MNHEY, CDR2 SVGAGI. CDR3 sequence reads: CASSRTEANYGYTF. The CDR3, as DNA: TGTGCCAGCAGTCGGACAGAAGCTAACTATGGCTACACCTTC.

In its sample, this clone was seen a few times. CDR3 sequence (DNA): TGTGCCAGCAGCTCAGTGCTAGCGGGGGGTGATACGCAGTATTTT. Its protein product is CASSSVLAGGDTQYF. The chain links TRBV7-2 to TRBJ2-3; 11 bases are shared with TRBD2. The CDR3 spans 15 residues. Trimming at V came to 4 bases and at J to 6 bases, leaving 6 bases not matched to a gene. From germline, CDR1 is SGHTA and CDR2 FQGNSA.

The gene calls are TRBV6-2 or TRBV6-3 and TRBJ2-7, with TRBD2 matching over 12 bases. The germline V gene has CDR1 MNHEY and CDR2 SVGEGT. Trimming took 2 bases from V and 5 from J; bases not matched to a gene: 7. The CDR3 spans 16 residues. The CDR3 reads CASSYNLAGGPDEQYF. CDR3 nucleotide sequence: TGTGCCAGCAGTTACAACCTAGCGGGGGGGCCGGACGAGCAGTACTTC.

The J gene is TRBJ2-7, the V gene TRBV7-2; possibly TRBD2 for D (5 bases). The V gene lost 6 bases and the J gene lost 6 bases, with 12 bases spanning the gap. The CDR3 sequence is 12 residues long. In germline, CDR1 is SGHTA, CDR2 FQGNSA. The CDR3 bases are TGTGCCAGCAGTGGTGAGGGCAGCGAGCAGTACTTC. It is translated as CASSGEGSEQYF.

The chain is built from TRBV3-1 (or the pseudogene TRBV3-2) and TRBJ1-3; D gene ambiguous. Germline-derived CDR1 and CDR2 are LGHDT and YNNKEL (reference sequence). The CDR3 runs to 14 residues. V was shortened by 2 bases and J by 0 bases, with 5 bases between the two germline ends. CDR3 amino acids: CASSQKASGNTIYF. CDR3 bases: TGTGCCAGCAGCCAAAAAGCCTCTGGAAACACCATATATTTT.

This chain links TRBV25-1 with TRBJ2-2; D is unresolved. With 2 bases removed from V and 0 bases from J, the gap between germline ends came to 10 bases. The CDR3 totals 16 residues. Germline loops: CDR1 MGHDK, CDR2 SYGVNS. CDR3 amino acids: CASSETRSPNTGELFF. Here the CDR3 DNA reads TGTGCCAGCAGTGAAACGAGAAGCCCGAACACCGGGGAGCTGTTTTTT.

This sequence joins TRBV5-1 and TRBJ1-1, with D perhaps matching TRBD1 (5 bases). V was pared by 4 bases and J by 3 bases, with 19 bases between. Germline assignment: CDR1 SGHRS and CDR2 YFSETQ. CDR3 length: 16 amino acids. CDR3 coding DNA: TGCGCCAGCAGCCCATCCGGGAGGGTAGGGGACACTGAAGCTTTCTTT. As protein: CASSPSGRVGDTEAFF. Combining the CDR3 with reference TRBV5-1 and TRBJ1-1 gives the whole variable domain KAGVTQTPRYLIKTRGQQVTLSCSPISGHRSVSWYQQTPGQGLQFLFEYFSETQRNKGNFPGRFSGRQFSNSRSEMNVSTLELGDSALYLCASSPSGRVGDTEAFFGQGTRLTVV.

The V gene is TRBV18, the J gene TRBJ1-4; no firm D call. This CDR3 is 11 amino acids long. V lost 6 bases and J lost 5, with 4 bases in between. Germline values: CDR1 KGHSH, CDR2 LQKENI. Here the CDR3 reads CASSSNEKLFF. As DNA, the CDR3 is TGTGCCAGCTCGTCAAATGAAAAACTGTTTTTT.

The chain combines TRBV6-5 with TRBJ1-4; weak D call: TRBD1 (5 bases). V was clipped by 6 bases and J by 9 bases, with 14 bases between them. The CDR3 sequence is 13 residues long. In germline, CDR1 is MNHEY, CDR2 SVGAGI. This chain's CDR3 is CASRSGTEKKLFF. CDR3 nucleotide sequence: TGTGCCAGCAGATCCGGGACTGAAAAAAAACTGTTTTTT.

This clone was detected only once. The chain couples TRBV9 to TRBJ2-3; TRBD2 matches at 12 bases. J lost 5 bases, V lost 4 bases, and 5 bases had no gene match. CDR1 is SGDLS, CDR2 YYNGEE, per germline. The CDR3 runs 15 residues. The CDR3 DNA follows: TGTGCCAGCAGCCTAGCGGGGGGGCACATAGATACGCAGTATTTT. Translating it yields CASSLAGGHIDTQYF.

The chain employs TRBV5-1 and TRBJ1-1; a possible D gene is TRBD1 (5 bases). This CDR3 region has 13 residues. The germline V gene has CDR1 SGHRS and CDR2 YFSETQ. Between the trimmed V and J ends, which lost 4 bases and 6 bases, there was a span of 13 bases. For the CDR3, the DNA is TGCGCCAGCAGCCGAACTTTACAGGCTGAAGCTTTCTTT. This codes for CASSRTLQAEAFF.

The V and J genes are TRBV5-4 and TRBJ2-1; 7 nucleotides align to TRBD2. The V segment lost 4 bases and the J segment 7 bases; nucleotides outside the gene matches: 14. The CDR3 is 16 residues long. Germline CDR1 is SGHNT and CDR2 is YYREEE (reference sequence). The CDR3, as DNA: TGTGCCAGCAGCGGGGCTAGCGGACAAGTCTGGAATGAGCAGTTCTTC. Residues: CASSGASGQVWNEQFF.

A few counts support this clone. The chain uses TRBV9 and TRBJ2-1; 9 bases are a match to TRBD1. V lost 4 bases to trimming and J lost 8 bases; unmatched junction nucleotides: 10. Germline V CDR1 and CDR2: SGDLS, YYNGEE. This CDR3 region has 15 residues. The CDR3 sequence is CASSPQGAGSHEQFF. CDR3 DNA: TGTGCCAGCAGCCCACAGGGGGCAGGGAGCCATGAGCAGTTCTTC.

This rearrangement joins TRBV18 to TRBJ2-3, with 7 bases aligning to TRBD2. CDR1 is KGHSH, CDR2 LQKENI, per germline. V lost 6 bases, J lost 0 bases, and 6 bases stayed unmatched. This CDR3 is 15 amino acids long. CDR3 amino acids: CASSRAGTSTDTQYF. CDR3 DNA sequence: TGTGCCAGCTCCCGAGCGGGGACTAGCACAGATACGCAGTATTTT.

The chain has TRBV6-1 and TRBJ2-1; D is ambiguous. Trimming took off 2 bases at V and 9 bases at J, with 11 bases between the two ends. Germline V CDR1 and CDR2: MNHNS, SASEGT. The CDR3 is 13 amino acids. CDR3 loop: CASSEYRSGEQFF. The CDR3 DNA reads as TGTGCCAGCAGTGAATATCGGTCGGGTGAGCAGTTCTTC.